Sequencing of this T cell receptor beta chain was carried out in a study of T-cell memory formation after mild COVID-19. General study findings and limits: What remained unconfirmed was the SARS-CoV-2 specificity of second-wave clones peaking on day 37. Among contracting clones, CD4+ were mainly CM/EM and CD8+ enriched in EMRA.

This clonotype was detected only a few times. Its antigen is not identified. 5'RACE with constant-segment primers built TCRalpha and TCRbeta cDNA libraries with UMIs. TCRdb used MiXCR to reprocess the 5' RACE reads, holding one entry per CDR3 protein. The sample yields some 310,000 distinct CDR3 sequences, under 25% seen once. Germline V gene data show CDR1 as LGHNA and CDR2 as YNFKEQ. V lost 3 bases, J lost 7 bases, and 12 bases stayed unmatched. The CDR3 is 16 amino acids. The V gene is TRBV4-2, the J gene TRBJ2-1; 7 positions agree with TRBD1. The sequence was collected from a man between 18 and 35 years old who had mild COVID-19 (a few samples of this study predate the infection). Cell type and time point are not known. The specimen was PBMCs or a T cell subset sorted from them (not recorded which). The CDR3 here is CASSQGGPDRENEQFF. The CDR3 region has the DNA TGTGCCAGCAGCCAGGGCGGACCCGACAGGGAGAATGAGCAGTTCTTC.